The 27 T cell receptor beta chains below come from one sample, sequenced in a study of blood T cell repertoires in COVID-19. TCRdb's table, derived via immunoSEQ multiplex PCR, lists solely in-frame clones and lacks some. The sample lists around 300,000 clones; 80% to 95% were seen once. The sample comprised PBMCs or T cells enriched from blood (not recorded which). These receptors were collected from a woman in her 30s who had recovered from COVID-19.

This chain uses TRBV7-2 with TRBJ1-5; D is unresolved. This CDR3 is 13 amino acids long. The V gene lost 5 bases and the J gene lost 9 bases, with 14 bases spanning the gap. Per germline, CDR1 SGHTA and CDR2 FQGNSA. The CDR3 loop reads CASSQLPAGPQHF. CDR3 in DNA: TGTGCCAGCAGCCAACTTCCGGCAGGGCCCCAGCATTTT.

CDR3 DNA sequence: TGTGCCAGCAAAGGGGGCGACCACGAGCAGTACTTC. Protein product: CASKGGDHEQYF. The chain employs TRBV6-5 and TRBJ2-7; 7 bases agree with TRBD1. Trimming at V came to 7 bases and at J to 5 bases, leaving 5 bases not matched to a gene. Per the germline V gene, CDR1 is MNHEY and CDR2 is SVGAGI. There are 12 residues in the CDR3.

This rearrangement joins TRBV2 to TRBJ2-3; no definite D call. CDR3 length: 14 amino acids. V was trimmed by 2 bases and J by 1 base, leaving 7 bases between them. Germline values: CDR1 SNHLY, CDR2 FYNNEI. The CDR3 reads CASSESWRTDTQYF. The CDR3 nucleotides are TGTGCCAGCAGTGAATCTTGGCGCACAGATACGCAGTATTTT.

The chain combines TRBV6-6 with TRBJ1-5; unclear D gene. The V gene lost 8 bases and the J gene lost 5 bases, with 10 bases spanning the gap. This CDR3 region has 12 residues. Per the germline V gene, CDR1 is MNHNY and CDR2 is SVGAGI (reference sequence). The CDR3 region is CASCMEYQPQHF. The CDR3 coding sequence is TGTGCCAGCTGTATGGAGTATCAGCCCCAGCATTTT.

The chain carries TRBV6-2 or TRBV6-3 and TRBJ2-7; 11 bases agree with TRBD2. With 5 bases clipped from V and 2 bases from J, the junction kept 5 bases outside the gene matches. CDR1 and CDR2 (germline): MNHEY, SVGEGT. CDR3 length equals 15 residues. The CDR3 nucleotides read TGTGCCAGCAGTGAGCCGGGACTAGCGGCCTACGAGCAGTACTTC. This sequence encodes CASSEPGLAAYEQYF.

The chain employs TRBV7-2 and TRBJ2-3, with a weak D call TRBD1 (5 bases). This CDR3 region has 15 residues. CDR1 SGHTA and CDR2 FQGNSA come from the germline V gene. V dropped 5 bases and J dropped 0 bases, with 12 bases sitting between them. CDR3 sequence reads: CASSQTRGSTDTQYF. CDR3 coding DNA: TGTGCCAGCAGCCAAACAAGGGGCAGCACAGATACGCAGTATTTT.

This clone occurred a few times. The chain couples TRBV18 to TRBJ2-7; 8 bases are a match to TRBD1. The V gene end was trimmed by 2 bases and the J gene end by 6 bases; junction bases not matched to a gene: 9. Per germline, CDR1 KGHSH and CDR2 LQKENI. This CDR3 region has 15 residues. DNA of the CDR3: TGTGCCAGCTCACCATCAGGGGGCTTGGTAGGCGAGCAGTACTTC. Its protein product is CASSPSGGLVGEQYF.

This chain links TRBV30 with TRBJ2-1, with 8 nucleotides matching TRBD2. The CDR3 has 15 residues. V lost 2 bases, J lost 7 bases, and 10 bases stayed unmatched. CDR1 and CDR2 (germline): GTSNPN, SVGIG (reference sequence). The CDR3 region has the DNA TGTGCCTGGAGTACGACTAGCGCGACTGGGAATGAGCAGTTCTTC. Protein sequence: CAWSTTSATGNEQFF.

The chain links TRBV7-8 to TRBJ2-1, with 10 nucleotides matching TRBD1. CDR1 is SGHVS, CDR2 FQNEAQ, per germline. With V trimmed by 5 bases and J by 4 bases, 8 bases remained unmatched. The CDR3 contains 16 residues. Here the CDR3 DNA reads TGTGCCAGCAGCCACCCGGGACAGGGGATTTACAATGAGCAGTTCTTC. Amino acids: CASSHPGQGIYNEQFF.

CDR3 coding DNA: TGTGCCAGCAGCTTCGGACTAGCGGACTACGAGCAGTACTTC. It codes for CASSFGLADYEQYF. The chain couples TRBV7-8 to TRBJ2-7; 10 positions agree with TRBD2. CDR1 and CDR2 (germline): SGHVS, FQNEAQ. The V gene end was trimmed by 3 bases and the J gene end by 3 bases; junction bases not matched to a gene: 2. This CDR3 is built from 14 residues. Drawing the rest from reference TRBV7-8 and TRBJ2-7, the complete variable domain is GAGVSQSPRYKVAKRGQDVALRCDPISGHVSLFWYQQALGQGPEFLTYFQNEAQLDKSGLPSDRFFAERPEGSVSTLKIQRTQQEDSAVYLCASSFGLADYEQYFGPGTRLTVT.

This clone was recorded a few times. This chain joins TRBV9 and TRBJ1-2, with 10 bases lining up with TRBD1. J lost 6 bases, V lost 3 bases, and 8 bases had no gene match. This CDR3 has 15 residues. Germline CDR1 and CDR2: SGDLS and YYNGEE. The CDR3 protein is CASSAYPGTGDGYTF. DNA of the CDR3: TGTGCCAGCAGCGCTTACCCGGGGACAGGGGATGGCTACACCTTC.

The chain carries TRBV6-2 or TRBV6-3 and TRBJ2-1; 8 bases map to TRBD2. The V and J ends lost 5 bases and 6 bases, in that order; junction bases with no gene match: 3. The V gene's germline CDR1 is MNHEY and CDR2 SVGEGT. This CDR3 spans 13 amino acids. The CDR3 DNA reads TGTGCCAGCAGTAGCGGGAGCCTCAATGAGCAGTTCTTC. It codes for CASSSGSLNEQFF.

The chain combines TRBV5-4 with TRBJ2-5; D call uncertain. CDR1 SGHNT and CDR2 YYREEE come from the germline V gene (reference sequence). The CDR3 is 13 amino acids. V was shortened by 4 bases and J by 0 bases, with 7 bases between the two germline ends. The CDR3 reads CASSGQYQETQYF. For the CDR3, the DNA is TGTGCCAGCAGCGGGCAGTACCAAGAGACCCAGTACTTC. The full variable domain, its missing parts supplied by reference TRBV5-4 and TRBJ2-5, is ETGVTQSPTHLIKTRGQQVTLRCSSQSGHNTVSWYQQALGQGPQFIFQYYREEENGRGNFPPRFSGLQFPNYSSELNVNALELDDSALYLCASSGQYQETQYFGPGTRLLVL.

Regarding this clone: The same CDR3 also results from other DNA sequences found in this sample. Written as DNA, the CDR3 is TGTGCCAGCAGCTTAGCACAGGGGGAGACCCAGTACTTC. It translates to CASSLAQGETQYF. The chain couples TRBV11-2 to TRBJ2-5; 7 bases line up with TRBD1. Germline V gene lookup returns CDR1 SGHAT and CDR2 FQNNGV. The CDR3 has 13 residues. V shed 1 base, J shed 5 bases, and the junction held 1 base outside the gene matches. Drawing the rest from reference TRBV11-2 and TRBJ2-5, the complete variable domain is EAGVAQSPRYKIIEKRQSVAFWCNPISGHATLYWYQQILGQGPKLLIQFQNNGVVDDSQLPKDRFSAERLKGVDSTLKIQPAKLEDSAVYLCASSLAQGETQYFGPGTRLLVL.

The chain joins TRBV5-1 to TRBJ2-3, with 8 positions matching TRBD2. The CDR3 loop spans 15 amino acids. Trimming at V came to 2 bases and at J to 4 bases, leaving 6 bases not matched to a gene. Germline loops: CDR1 SGHRS, CDR2 YFSETQ. The CDR3 DNA reads as TGCGCCAGCAGCTTAAGCGGGAGTGGCTCAGATACGCAGTATTTT. The encoded protein is CASSLSGSGSDTQYF.

There are a few counts of this clone. The chain couples TRBV4-3 to TRBJ1-1; D possibly corresponds to TRBD1 (5 bases). Germline values: CDR1 LGHNA, CDR2 YSLEER. CDR3 length: 14 amino acids. V gave up 1 base and J gave up 1 base, with 7 bases separating them. The CDR3 here is CASSQGGGNTEAFF. Here the CDR3 DNA reads TGCGCCAGCAGCCAAGGCGGGGGGAACACTGAAGCTTTCTTT.

V usage is TRBV7-3 and J usage is TRBJ2-2; 7 bases match TRBD1. V lost 5 bases and J lost 5; bases outside the gene matches: 14. CDR1 SGHTA and CDR2 FQGTGA come from the germline V gene. This CDR3 spans 17 amino acids. CDR3 nucleotide sequence: TGTGCCAGCAGCACACGACAGGGATCCTATAAGACCGGGGAGCTGTTTTTT. Translating gives CASSTRQGSYKTGELFF.

The chain has TRBV28 and TRBJ1-5, with D perhaps matching TRBD1 (5 bases). The CDR3 runs to 13 residues. Germline CDR1 and CDR2: MDHEN and SYDVKM. The V end was cut by 7 bases, the J end by 7 bases, with 14 bases between. DNA of the CDR3: TGTGCCAGCAACGCTGGGAGGGGACAGCCCCAGCATTTT. Protein sequence: CASNAGRGQPQHF. Drawing the rest from reference TRBV28 and TRBJ1-5, the complete variable domain is DVKVTQSSRYLVKRTGEKVFLECVQDMDHENMFWYRQDPGLGLRLIYFSYDVKMKEKGDIPEGYSVSREKKERFSLILESASTNQTSMYLCASNAGRGQPQHFGDGTRLSIL.

The V and J genes are TRBV19 and TRBJ1-5; D may be TRBD1 (6 bases). Germline CDR1 LNHDA, CDR2 SQIVND (reference sequence). This CDR3 has 15 amino acids. Trimming took off 6 bases at V and 0 bases at J, with 12 bases between the two ends. DNA of the CDR3: TGTGCCAGTAGGTACAGGGATGGTAGCAATCAGCCCCAGCATTTT. Translated, it gives CASRYRDGSNQPQHF.

The V call is TRBV11-2, the J call TRBJ2-3, with 8 nucleotides matching TRBD1. Unmatched junction bases numbered 6, after V lost 0 bases and J lost 4 bases. The CDR3 spans 16 residues. Germline loops: CDR1 SGHAT, CDR2 FQNNGV. This chain's CDR3 is CASSLEGRGHSDTQYF. CDR3 DNA sequence: TGTGCCAGCAGCTTAGAAGGCAGGGGGCACTCAGATACGCAGTATTTT.

Written as DNA, the CDR3 is TGTGCCAGCAGCCAAGGGGACTTTTCCTACGAGCAGTACTTC. Translating it yields CASSQGDFSYEQYF. This chain links TRBV3-1 (or the pseudogene TRBV3-2) with TRBJ2-7, with D perhaps TRBD2 (6 bases). CDR1 is LGHDT and CDR2 is YNNKEL in the germline V gene (reference sequence). The CDR3 length is 14 residues. V shed 1 base and J shed 1 base, with 8 bases lying between them.

To note about this clone: The junction departs from the called germline gene at one end, perhaps through a read error. The chain combines TRBV7-2 with TRBJ1-2; D call uncertain. The CDR3 totals 12 residues. Germline CDR1 SGHTA, CDR2 FQGNSA. The CDR3 sequence is CASSLAAYGYTF. As DNA, the CDR3 is TGTGCCAGCAGCCTAGCGGCCTATGGCTACACCTTC.

J is TRBJ2-7 and V is TRBV5-8, with a tentative D call TRBD1 (6 bases). Germline V lookup: CDR1 SGHTS, CDR2 YDEGEE. The length of the CDR3 is 14 residues. Trimming left V 2 bases short and J 2 bases short, with 11 bases between. The CDR3 protein is CASSLGGRTYEQYF. The CDR3 nucleotides read TGTGCCAGCAGCTTAGGGGGTCGAACCTACGAGCAGTACTTC.

V is TRBV9 and J is TRBJ2-5, with 10 nucleotides matching TRBD2. J lost 5 bases, V lost 4 bases, and 14 bases had no gene match. Germline V gives CDR1 SGDLS, CDR2 YYNGEE. This CDR3 is built from 17 residues. As DNA, the CDR3 is TGTGCCAGCAGCCCCCTACAGGGGCTAGCGGGAGTTGAGACCCAGTACTTC. This translates into CASSPLQGLAGVETQYF.

V and J are TRBV5-1 and TRBJ2-1, with 10 positions matching TRBD2. From germline, CDR1 is SGHRS and CDR2 YFSETQ. The CDR3 totals 18 residues. Germline trimming cut 4 bases from V and 1 base from J; bases unmatched to any gene: 11. CDR3 loop: CASSLGLAGVKSYNEQFF. CDR3 bases: TGCGCCAGCAGCCTCGGGCTAGCGGGAGTCAAGTCCTACAATGAGCAGTTCTTC.

A few counts support this clone. The CDR3 coding sequence is TGTGCCAGCAGTCTCTTAGGTCCAGGGTCTGGAAACACCATATATTTT. Amino acid sequence: CASSLLGPGSGNTIYF. The chain uses TRBV2 and TRBJ1-3, with a weak D call TRBD1 (5 bases). Germline lookup yields CDR1 SNHLY and CDR2 FYNNEI. The CDR3 is 16 residues long. Deletions cut 5 bases from V and 1 base from J, with 15 bases between. Drawing the rest from reference TRBV2 and TRBJ1-3, the complete variable domain is EPEVTQTPSHQVTQMGQEVILRCVPISNHLYFYWYRQILGQKVEFLVSFYNNEISEKSEIFDDQFSVERPDGSNFTLKIRSTKLEDSAMYFCASSLLGPGSGNTIYFGEGSWLTVV.

The chain couples TRBV15 to TRBJ2-7; TRBD1 aligns across 8 bases. Per germline, CDR1 LNHNV and CDR2 YYDKDF (reference sequence). The CDR3 runs 15 residues. After removal of 0 bases from V and 6 bases from J, the junction contained 7 bases not matched to a gene. The CDR3 reads CATSRDPRGQVEQYF. The CDR3, as DNA: TGTGCCACCAGCAGAGACCCCAGGGGGCAAGTCGAGCAGTACTTC.